This TCR beta chain originates from a study of identical twins. Study-wide findings and caveats: It was cross-sectional statistical analysis, not following the same donors, that the conclusions relied on. Because invariant MAIT and iNKT cells could be present, zero-insertion analyses could be partly confounded. Weaker excess sharing between twins was seen in beta out-of-frame sequences.

Each cDNA held unique molecular identifiers, and template switching gave it a universal primer site. Via MiXCR, TCRdb re-called the 5' RACE reads, giving one row per CDR3 protein. The repertoire holds 500,000 or so distinct CDR3 sequences, approximately 15% seen once, with 0.52% in the top ten. This clonotype was detected ten times or more. The antigen is unknown. The CDR3 loop spans 19 amino acids. Germline V CDR1 and CDR2: SGHTA, FQGTGA. The junction had 10 bases not matched to a gene; V was cut back by 5 bases and J by 0 bases. These same records also appear under a second study, on yellow fever vaccine responses in identical twins.

This clonotype originated in a woman under 30 in good health. Sequenced sample: CD4+ T cells sorted from blood. The chain recombines TRBV7-3 with TRBJ2-3, with 14 bases lining up with TRBD2. The CDR3 nucleotides are TGTGCCAGCAGCCATAAGTTGGGACTAGCGGGGGCTAGCACAGATACGCAGTATTTT. It translates to CASSHKLGLAGASTDTQYF. Variable domain in full (rest from reference TRBV7-3 and TRBJ2-3): GAGVSQTPSNKVTEKGKYVELRCDPISGHTALYWYRQSLGQGPEFLIYFQGTGAADDSGLPNDRFFAVRPEGSVSTLKIQRTERGDSAVYLCASSHKLGLAGASTDTQYFGPGTRLTVL.